This T cell receptor (beta chain) was sequenced during a study of radiotherapy plus CTLA-4 blockade in lung cancer. As for the study in general: Objective responses arose in around a sixth of patients, and 31% experienced disease control.

Study-level points and caveats: After radiotherapy and ipilimumab, tumor-derived clones expanded in peripheral blood. Best predicting response, reportedly, were early blood T cell clone dynamics, with interferon-beta.

The CDR3 is 14 amino acids. J lost 6 bases, V lost 3 bases, and 0 bases had no gene match. CDR1 and CDR2 (germline): SGHTA, FQGNSA. The repertoire was sequenced with immunoSEQ multiplex PCR; TCRdb's copy has only in-frame clones and lacks some. The top ten clones hold roughly 10% of a sample with some 70,000 clones, around three quarters of them seen once. Remarks on this clone: Its specificity is not known.

Focal radiation and CTLA-4 blockade (ipilimumab) were tested in chemo-refractory metastatic non-small-cell lung cancer patients. V usage is TRBV7-2 and J usage is TRBJ1-5; 12 bases line up with TRBD1. The input for sequencing was peripheral blood, taken from a patient treated with radiotherapy plus ipilimumab. This receptor was taken from a human donor with non-small cell lung cancer who had a complete response to radiotherapy plus ipilimumab. The CDR3 DNA is TGTGCCAGCAGCTTGGGACAGGGGGCTCAGCCCCAGCATTTT. Encoded protein: CASSLGQGAQPQHF.